This entry describes one TCR beta chain. The antigen remains undetermined. PCR amplification relied on 60 Vbeta primers (plus 13 Jbeta primers). Generated by immunoSEQ multiplex PCR, the TCRdb table keeps only in-frame clones and is missing some. The sample has approximately 140,000 clones. This sample was included in a study of cytomegalovirus exposure and HLA in healthy donors. Study information: An early release of data contained about 85 million unique TCRs, which came from HLA-typed donors.

Study outcomes and limitations: Analysis was carried out at a later point, and it linked a missense DCLRE1C variant to TCR beta V- and J-gene trimming. Prediction of most subjects' HLA-A and HLA-B alleles by TCR beta sequences was reportedly accurate.

Nominally healthy donors provided the samples, though records likely missed some immune exposures. Germline V CDR1 and CDR2: MDHEN, SYDVKM. Trimming took 8 bases from V and 5 from J, leaving 22 bases between them. The CDR3 extends over 16 amino acids. The sequence was collected from a woman aged 50 to 65 in good health and CMV-seronegative. The chain links TRBV28 to TRBJ1-5; D not resolved. Material for sequencing was PBMCs. The CDR3: CASHGGLVKTYQPQHF. The CDR3 DNA sequence: TGTGCCAGCCATGGAGGATTGGTCAAAACGTATCAGCCCCAGCATTTT.